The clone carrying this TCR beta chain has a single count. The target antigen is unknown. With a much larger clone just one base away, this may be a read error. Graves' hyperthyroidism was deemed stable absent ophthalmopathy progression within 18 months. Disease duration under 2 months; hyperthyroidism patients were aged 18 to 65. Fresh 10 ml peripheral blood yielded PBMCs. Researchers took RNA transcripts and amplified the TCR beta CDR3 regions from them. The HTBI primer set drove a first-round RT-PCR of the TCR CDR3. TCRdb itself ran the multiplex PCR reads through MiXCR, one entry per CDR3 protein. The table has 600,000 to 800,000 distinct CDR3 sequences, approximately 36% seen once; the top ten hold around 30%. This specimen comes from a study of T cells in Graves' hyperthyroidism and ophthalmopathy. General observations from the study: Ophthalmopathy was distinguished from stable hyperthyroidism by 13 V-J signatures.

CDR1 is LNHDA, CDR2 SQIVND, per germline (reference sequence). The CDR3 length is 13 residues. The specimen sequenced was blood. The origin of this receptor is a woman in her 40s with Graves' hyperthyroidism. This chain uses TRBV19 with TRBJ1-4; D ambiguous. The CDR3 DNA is TGTGCCAGTAGTATTTCGGCTAATGAACAACTGTTTTTT. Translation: CASSISANEQLFF.